This record covers a single TCR beta chain. Its antigen is unknown. This sample is drawn from a study of beta chain features in type 1 diabetes. General study points: Shortening that was moderate but significant affected the TCRB CDR3s of Type 1 diabetes patients in all four CD4+ subsets. Shorter templates might be favored by PCR, and equally so in patients and in controls.

Since all of the isolated RNA was reverse transcribed, expressed TCRB transcripts were what got sequenced. TCRdb keeps only in-frame clones here, not all; method: immunoSEQ multiplex PCR. The repertoire consists of some 350,000 clones, with around a tenth occurring once and the leading ten covering about 0.6%. Germline loops: CDR1 SGHNT, CDR2 YENEEA. V lost 5 bases to trimming and J lost 0 bases, with 11 bases between them. CDR3 length equals 16 residues. The clonotype was recovered from a man aged 30-40 years with type 1 diabetes. The sequencing sample was made of central memory CD4+ T cells from blood. V and J are TRBV11-3 and TRBJ2-6; possibly TRBD1 or TRBD2 for D (5 bases each). The CDR3: CASSVTADSGANVLTF. The CDR3 nucleotides read TGTGCCAGCAGCGTGACAGCGGACTCTGGGGCCAACGTCCTGACTTTC.